The 18 T cell receptor beta chains below come from one sample, sequenced in a study of blood T cell repertoires in COVID-19. The assay was immunoSEQ multiplex PCR, and TCRdb's table has in-frame clones only and misses some. This table holds 360,000 or so clones, around nine tenths found once. Input material: PBMCs or T cells enriched from blood (not recorded which). These receptors originate from a woman under 40 who had been exposed to COVID-19.

V gene TRBV18 combines with J gene TRBJ2-5, with no clear D. Trimming took off 8 bases at V and 1 base at J, with 5 bases between the two ends. This CDR3 contains 11 residues. Germline-derived CDR1 and CDR2 are KGHSH and LQKENI. CDR3 DNA: TGTGCCAGCCTTAGCCAAGAGACCCAGTACTTC. It is translated as CASLSQETQYF.

The chain carries TRBV7-8 and TRBJ2-2, with 9 nucleotides matching TRBD1. CDR1 is SGHVS and CDR2 is FQNEAQ in the germline V gene. This CDR3 spans 17 amino acids. V shed 5 bases, J shed 5 bases, and the junction held 12 bases outside the gene matches. DNA for the CDR3: TGTGCCAGCAGCAAAATCTCCGGGACAGGGTCGACCGGGGAGCTGTTTTTT. The encoded protein is CASSKISGTGSTGELFF. The full variable domain, in which reference TRBV7-8 and TRBJ2-2 provide the parts outside the CDR3, is GAGVSQSPRYKVAKRGQDVALRCDPISGHVSLFWYQQALGQGPEFLTYFQNEAQLDKSGLPSDRFFAERPEGSVSTLKIQRTQQEDSAVYLCASSKISGTGSTGELFFGEGSRLTVL.

The rearrangement links TRBV7-8 to TRBJ1-5; D unclear. CDR1 SGHVS and CDR2 FQNEAQ come from the germline V gene. This CDR3 comprises 16 residues. V was trimmed by 1 base and J by 4 bases, leaving 14 bases between them. CDR3 bases: TGTGCCAGCAGCTTAGAGGGTTCGCGGGGTAATCAGCCCCAGCATTTT. Translated: CASSLEGSRGNQPQHF.

The rearrangement links TRBV28 to TRBJ1-5; possibly TRBD1 for D (6 bases). Germline V gene data show CDR1 as MDHEN and CDR2 as SYDVKM. The CDR3 sequence is 18 residues long. V was shortened by 3 bases and J by 5 bases, with 23 bases between the two germline ends. The CDR3 here is CASSFRVRTQGWHQPQHF. The CDR3, as DNA: TGTGCCAGCAGTTTCCGAGTCAGGACACAGGGTTGGCATCAGCCCCAGCATTTT.

J is TRBJ1-5 and V is TRBV29-1, with a weak D call TRBD1 (5 bases). V was cut by 3 bases and J by 1 base, with 7 bases left in between. Germline CDR1 and CDR2: SQVTM and ANQGSEA. This CDR3 contains 13 residues. This CDR3 reads CSVDGGSNQPQHF. CDR3 coding DNA: TGCAGCGTTGACGGGGGGAGCAATCAGCCCCAGCATTTT.

In this sample, this clone turned up once. The genes are TRBV28 and TRBJ1-2, with 9 bases identical to TRBD1. This CDR3 contains 15 residues. The V segment lost 3 bases and the J segment 5 bases; nucleotides outside the gene matches: 7. The germline CDR1 and CDR2 sequences are MDHEN and SYDVKM. In nucleotides, the CDR3 is TGTGCCAGCAGTTTCAGTCCGACAGGGGGATATGGCTACACCTTC. Translation gives CASSFSPTGGYGYTF.

This chain connects TRBV6-6 to TRBJ1-6; D possibly corresponds to TRBD1 (6 bases). The germline V gene encodes CDR1 MNHNY and CDR2 SVGAGI (reference sequence). The CDR3 spans 20 residues. The ends were cut back, 6 bases at V and 6 bases at J, with 30 bases in the middle. The CDR3: CASSPRRPIQGGWGNSPLHF. The CDR3 nucleotides are TGTGCCAGCAGCCCCCGAAGACCTATACAGGGAGGGTGGGGTAATTCACCCCTCCACTTT.

V usage is TRBV18 and J usage is TRBJ1-2; a weak D match, TRBD1 (6 bases). There are 15 residues in the CDR3. The ends were cut back, 2 bases at V and 1 base at J, with 11 bases in the middle. The germline V gene has CDR1 KGHSH and CDR2 LQKENI. CDR3: CASSPNRDYNYGYTF. The CDR3 DNA follows: TGTGCCAGCTCACCAAACAGGGACTATAACTATGGCTACACCTTC.

The V call is TRBV5-6, the J call TRBJ2-1; TRBD2 is a possible D gene (5 bases). The CDR3 totals 13 residues. CDR1 and CDR2 from the germline V gene are SGHDT and YYEEEE. Trimming left V 3 bases short and J 2 bases short, with 6 bases between. The CDR3 spells CASSSGTYNEQFF. The CDR3 region has the DNA TGTGCCAGCAGCTCCGGGACCTACAATGAGCAGTTCTTC.

The DNA of the CDR3 is TGTGCCAGCAGTGCGGGGGACAGGGGGATCCAGCCCCAGCATTTT. This codes for CASSAGDRGIQPQHF. This sequence joins TRBV7-6 and TRBJ1-5; 11 nucleotides line up with TRBD1. This CDR3 is 15 amino acids long. CDR1 is SGHVS and CDR2 is FNYEAQ in the germline V gene. Trimming took 6 bases from V and 7 from J; bases not matched to a gene: 8.

The chain joins TRBV19 to TRBJ1-1; D is unresolved. Trimming cost V 3 bases and J 6 bases, with 14 bases left between them. Germline V gene lookup returns CDR1 LNHDA and CDR2 SQIVND (reference sequence). The CDR3 length is 14 residues. Written as DNA, the CDR3 is TGTGCCAGTAGTATTGCGGAGGGCGGCCCTGAAGCTTTCTTT. As protein: CASSIAEGGPEAFF.

The V call is TRBV10-3, the J call TRBJ1-3; no reliable D call. The V end lost 10 bases, the J end lost 1 base, and 17 bases lay between the germline ends. This CDR3 has 15 amino acids. Germline CDR1 is ENHRY and CDR2 is SYGVKD. This CDR3 reads CATSQTAGSGNTIYF. The CDR3 DNA reads TGTGCCACCTCCCAGACGGCGGGATCTGGAAACACCATATATTTT.

This clone was counted once. The V and J genes are TRBV7-2 and TRBJ2-7; D not certain. The CDR3 is made up of 14 amino acids. V was pared by 1 base and J by 2 bases, with 9 bases between. CDR1 and CDR2 (germline): SGHTA, FQGNSA. CDR3 DNA sequence: TGTGCCAGCAGCTTAGGACTCGACGCCTACGAGCAGTACTTC. It is translated as CASSLGLDAYEQYF.

This chain joins TRBV7-9 and TRBJ2-1, with D tentatively TRBD1 (6 bases). Trimming took 5 bases from V and 8 from J, leaving 22 bases between them. Germline CDR1 and CDR2: SEHNR and FQNEAQ (reference sequence). The CDR3 totals 16 residues. The CDR3 region is CASSSLRDRWGHEQFF. The DNA for the CDR3 is TGTGCCAGCAGCAGCCTTCGGGACCGGTGGGGGCATGAGCAGTTCTTC.

V is TRBV27 and J is TRBJ2-3, with D possibly being TRBD2 (5 bases). The germline V and J ends were trimmed by 7 bases and 5 bases, with 19 bases remaining between them. CDR3 length equals 15 residues. The germline CDR1 and CDR2 sequences are MNHEY and SMNVEV (reference sequence). CDR3 DNA sequence: TGTGCCAGCACTTCTATGGGCCTAGCTGAAGATACGCAGTATTTT. Amino acid sequence: CASTSMGLAEDTQYF.

The chain recombines TRBV19 with TRBJ1-5, with 7 bases identical to TRBD1. The V gene's germline CDR1 is LNHDA and CDR2 SQIVND (reference sequence). V was pared by 9 bases and J by 0 bases, with 8 bases of the junction left unmatched. The CDR3 consists of 15 residues. CDR3 protein: CASSGQPYSNQPQHF. CDR3 bases: TGTGCCAGCTCGGGACAGCCCTATAGCAATCAGCCCCAGCATTTT.

The CDR3 loop is CASSYTSDSYEQYF. The CDR3 DNA reads as TGTGCCAGCAGCTATACTAGCGATTCGTACGAGCAGTACTTC. The gene calls are TRBV6-6 and TRBJ2-7, with 7 positions matching TRBD2. Germline CDR1 is MNHNY and CDR2 is SVGAGI (reference sequence). The junction had 9 bases not matched to a gene; V was cut back by 6 bases and J by 4 bases. CDR3 length equals 14 residues.

A single count supports this clone. V is TRBV5-1 and J is TRBJ2-2; 9 nucleotides line up with TRBD1. Germline CDR1 and CDR2: SGHRS and YFSETQ. CDR3 length equals 16 residues. The trim removed 5 bases at V and 7 bases at J, leaving 12 bases unmatched. CDR3 sequence reads: CASSSSLQGAGGELFF. The CDR3 region has the DNA TGCGCCAGCAGTTCCAGCTTACAGGGGGCCGGCGGGGAGCTGTTTTTT.